This T cell receptor (beta chain) was documented in a study of blood T cell repertoires in COVID-19. Overall study context: Sites across the United States, Italy and Spain contributed samples from acute and convalescent COVID-19. From T cells, B-cell-depleted T cells, or PBMCs came the material, which was cDNA or gDNA.

The assay was immunoSEQ multiplex PCR, and TCRdb's table has in-frame clones only and misses some. The profile shows about 190,000 clones, over 75% of them singletons. This CDR3 has 15 residues. V lost 2 bases and J lost 1; bases outside the gene matches: 3. The germline V gene encodes CDR1 SEHNR and CDR2 FQNEAQ (reference sequence). Input material: peripheral blood. The sequence came from a woman aged 40 to 49 who had recovered from COVID-19. The V and J genes are TRBV7-9 and TRBJ1-2; 8 bases agree with TRBD1. The CDR3 reads CASSLNRGGNYGYTF. CDR3 bases: TGTGCCAGCAGCTTAAACAGGGGGGGTAACTATGGCTACACCTTC.